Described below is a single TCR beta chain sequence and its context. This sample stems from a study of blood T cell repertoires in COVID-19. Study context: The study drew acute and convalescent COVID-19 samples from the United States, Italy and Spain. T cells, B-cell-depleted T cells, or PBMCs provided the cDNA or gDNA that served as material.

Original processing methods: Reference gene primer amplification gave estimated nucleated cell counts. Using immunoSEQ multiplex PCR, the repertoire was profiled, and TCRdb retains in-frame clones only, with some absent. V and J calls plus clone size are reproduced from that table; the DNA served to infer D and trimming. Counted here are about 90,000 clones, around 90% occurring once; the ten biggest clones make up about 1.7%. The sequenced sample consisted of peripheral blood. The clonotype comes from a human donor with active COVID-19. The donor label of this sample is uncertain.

Written as DNA, the CDR3 is TGTGCCAGCAGTTCTCGACAGGGCCAGCCCCAGCATTTT. Translated, it gives CASSSRQGQPQHF. The chain recombines TRBV6-5 with TRBJ1-5, with 7 nucleotides matching TRBD1. V was pared by 4 bases and J by 7 bases, with 4 bases of the junction left unmatched. The germline V gene encodes CDR1 MNHEY and CDR2 SVGAGI. CDR3 length: 13 amino acids.